The clone carrying this TCR beta chain has only a few counts. Its specificity is not known. This entry comes from a study of T cell responses to AZD1222 COVID-19 vaccine. Study-level findings and limits: Seropositive at baseline were only a handful of AZD1222 recipients. Following two doses of AZD1222, Spike-specific TCR breadth and depth rose.

Trimming took 5 bases from V and 2 from J; bases not matched to a gene: 2. This CDR3 has 14 amino acids. CDR1 is LGHDT, CDR2 YNNKEL, per germline (reference sequence). Produced via immunoSEQ multiplex PCR; TCRdb's table is partial and in-frame only. The sample records around 70,000 clones, roughly 87% being singletons. The sequence was collected from an adult who received the AZD1222 COVID-19 vaccine. The starting material was peripheral blood, obtained 28 days after the second AZD1222 dose. This chain links TRBV3-1 (or the pseudogene TRBV3-2) with TRBJ2-7; TRBD2 matches at 11 bases. CDR3 nucleotides: TGTGCCAGCAGCTTTAGCGGGAGGGCCTACGAGCAGTACTTC. It translates to CASSFSGRAYEQYF.